The 21 T cell receptor delta chains given below trace back to one sample, sequenced in a study of human gamma delta and Vdelta1 T cells. TCRdb fed the PCR reads into CATT to redo clone calling. In the table there are several thousand delta-chain clones, about 24% of which are singletons. The specimen sequenced was naive CD27+ Vdelta1 gamma-delta T cells from blood. Receptors originate from a human donor in good health.

This clone was counted a few times. V is TRDV1 and J is TRDJ1; D not certain. The CDR3 length is 20 residues. V lost 0 bases to trimming and J lost 8 bases, with 31 bases between them. Germline values: CDR1 TSWWSYY, CDR2 QGS. The CDR3, as DNA: TGTGCTCTTGGGGAACTAATACCGTCCCTAACCCGACCACGGCTATCAAAACTCATCTTT. Its translation: CALGELIPSLTRPRLSKLIF.

This clone counts as medium-sized. A single base is all that separates this from a far larger clone, so a read error is likely. The rearrangement joins TRDV1 to TRDJ1; 9 bases fit TRDD3. Germline CDR1 is TSWWSYY and CDR2 is QGS. The CDR3 sequence is 18 residues long. DNA of the CDR3: TGTGCTCTTGGGGAAAGGAGGTACTGGGGGAGGTACACCGATAAACTCACCTTT. Protein sequence: CALGERRYWGRYTDKLTF.

This clone is hyperexpanded (1% or more). Different DNA sequences within this sample yield the same CDR3. The chain couples TRDV1 to TRDJ1; 11 bases map to TRDD3. The CDR3 consists of 20 residues. CDR1 is TSWWSYY and CDR2 is QGS in the germline V gene. The CDR3 protein is CALGGLPHLNWGIKTDKLIF. For the CDR3, the DNA is TGTGCCTTAGGGGGCCTTCCACACTTGAACTGGGGGATAAAGACCGATAAACTCATCTTT.

The chain uses TRDV1 and TRDJ1; maybe TRDD2 (7 bases). Trimming removed 1 base from V and 0 bases from J, with 24 bases in between. The CDR3 loop spans 20 amino acids. Germline V gene lookup returns CDR1 TSWWSYY and CDR2 QGS. The CDR3 nucleotides read TGTGCTCTTGGGGAACAGATTTCCTACCCGGGGGACACCTACACCGATAAACTCATCTTT. Amino acid sequence: CALGEQISYPGDTYTDKLIF.

This clone was observed a few times. The chain couples TRDV1 to TRDJ1, with 9 bases matching TRDD3. The CDR3 length is 16 residues. V gave up 5 bases and J gave up 1 base; unmatched junction bases: 8. The germline CDR1 and CDR2 sequences are TSWWSYY and QGS. This CDR3 reads CALGRLRGYGTDKLIF. The CDR3 region has the DNA TGTGCTCTTGGGCGATTGAGGGGATACGGCACCGATAAACTCATCTTT.

This clone was counted a few times. This could be a read error, since a much larger clone is one nucleotide away. This chain uses TRDV1 with TRDJ1; 9 bases match TRDD2. The CDR3 extends over 22 amino acids. V was clipped by 4 bases and J by 0 bases; unmatched bases: 24. Germline loops: CDR1 TSWWSYY, CDR2 QGS. The CDR3: CALGVPSYGMGAHHVYTDKLIF. In DNA form, the CDR3 reads TGTGCTCTTGGGGTACCTTCCTACGGGATGGGAGCACACCACGTTTACACCGATAAACTCATCTTT.

By sample fraction, this clone is medium-sized (0.01 to 0.1%). Other DNA sequences of this sample code for an identical CDR3. J is TRDJ1 and V is TRDV3; the D gene is possibly TRDD2 (6 bases). This CDR3 contains 12 residues. Per the germline V gene, CDR1 is TVYSNPD and CDR2 is GDNSRS (reference sequence). Trimming cost V 5 bases and J 3 bases, with 13 bases left between them. The CDR3 is CALTLLPDKLIF. The CDR3, as DNA: TGTGCCCTCACCCTCCTACCCGATAAACTCATCTTT.

This chain connects TRDV1 to TRDJ1; 11 positions match TRDD3. The CDR3 totals 26 residues. Losses at the gene ends were 3 bases for V and 0 bases for J; bases not matched to a gene: 33. Germline values: CDR1 TSWWSYY, CDR2 QGS. CDR3 nucleotide sequence: TGTGCTCTTGGGGAGGTCGTTGGAGGCCTTCCTACGATTATACTGGGGGATAAACAGTACACCGATAAACTCATCTTT. It codes for CALGEVVGGLPTIILGDKQYTDKLIF.

The chain uses TRDV1 and TRDJ1; no firm D call. Trimming stripped 2 bases from V and 2 bases from J, with 12 bases between. The germline V gene has CDR1 TSWWSYY and CDR2 QGS. There are 15 residues in the CDR3. CDR3 DNA sequence: TGTGCTCTTGGGGAAGCTTCTACGGGGACCGATAAACTCATCTTT. It specifies CALGEASTGTDKLIF.

This clone appeared a few times. TCRdb records a much larger clone's protein for this DNA, with a difference at residue 7 that likely arises from a read error; the protein given is the translation of the DNA. The chain uses TRDV1 and TRDJ1, with 10 bases aligning to TRDD3. CDR3 length equals 19 residues. Per germline, CDR1 TSWWSYY and CDR2 QGS. The ends lost 4 bases at V and 0 bases at J; junction bases unmatched: 14. The chain's CDR3 is CALGAYHLGDTWYTDKLIF. For the CDR3, the DNA is TGTGCTCTTGGGGCTTATCATTTGGGGGATACCTGGTACACCGATAAACTCATCTTT.

This clone is labeled as medium-sized. A far larger clone is a single base away, which makes a read error likely. This rearrangement joins TRDV1 to TRDJ1, with D perhaps given as TRDD2 or TRDD3 (8 bases each). CDR1 is TSWWSYY and CDR2 is QGS in the germline V gene. The CDR3 has 22 residues. DNA of the CDR3: TGTGCTCTTGGGCCTTATTACTTCCTACCGTTACTGGGGGCCAGGTACACCGATAAACCCATCTTT. Encoded protein: CALGPYYFLPLLGARYTDKPIF.

The gene calls are TRDV1 and TRDJ1; 11 bases map to TRDD3. The germline V gene has CDR1 TSWWSYY and CDR2 QGS. The CDR3 sequence is 16 residues long. The trim removed 3 bases at V and 3 bases at J, leaving 6 bases unmatched. CDR3 amino acids: CALGEVGDTRADKLIF. As DNA, the CDR3 is TGTGCTCTTGGGGAGGTGGGGGATACGCGGGCCGATAAACTCATCTTT.

The genes are TRDV1 and TRDJ1; 13 bases line up with TRDD3. The CDR3 has 28 residues. Germline CDR1 reads TSWWSYY; CDR2 reads QGS. V lost 1 base and J lost 1; bases outside the gene matches: 36. In nucleotides, the CDR3 is TGTGCTCTTGGGGAACGCTCATCCCTTGGGTTCCTACGGTTGAGCACTGGGGGATACGCGATGGCCACCGATAAACTCATCTTT. It translates to CALGERSSLGFLRLSTGGYAMATDKLIF.

This clone turned up a few times. TCRdb's entry gives the protein of a much larger clone, which mismatches this DNA's translation at residue 5, likely from a read error; the protein reported here is translated from the DNA. The genes are TRDV1 and TRDJ1; 10 positions agree with TRDD3. V lost 5 bases to trimming and J lost 2 bases; unmatched junction nucleotides: 11. Germline values: CDR1 TSWWSYY, CDR2 QGS. The CDR3 contains 17 residues. The DNA of the CDR3 is TGTGCTCTTGGGCTCCGCTTCGTACTGGGGGATACCGATAAACTCATCTTT. Its translation is CALGLRFVLGDTDKLIF.

The gene calls are TRDV1 and TRDJ1; 7 bases are a match to TRDD3. V gave up 2 bases and J gave up 3 bases; unmatched junction bases: 15. The CDR3 is 18 residues long. Per germline, CDR1 TSWWSYY and CDR2 QGS. The CDR3 protein is CALGEFFIPGDVPDKLIF. For the CDR3, the DNA is TGTGCTCTTGGGGAATTCTTTATCCCGGGGGATGTACCCGATAAACTCATCTTT.

The rearrangement links TRDV1 to TRDJ1; D is possibly TRDD2 (5 bases). Trimming stripped 1 base from V and 0 bases from J, with 15 bases between. Germline V CDR1 and CDR2: TSWWSYY, QGS. This CDR3 has 17 amino acids. CDR3 sequence: CALGEQQLPKYTDKLIF. The CDR3, as DNA: TGTGCTCTTGGGGAACAGCAACTTCCCAAGTACACCGATAAACTCATCTTT.

This clone turned up a few times. The V and J genes are TRDV1 and TRDJ1; TRDD3 agrees at 8 bases. V lost 4 bases, J lost 0 bases, and 31 bases stayed unmatched. The CDR3 contains 24 residues. Germline CDR1 and CDR2: TSWWSYY and QGS. CDR3 bases: TGTGCTCTTGGGGGAACTGGGGGCCCCTTTCCGACTCGATACTGGGGTCTGTACACCGATAAACTCATCTTT. Translation: CALGGTGGPFPTRYWGLYTDKLIF.

This clone was seen a few times. The chain employs TRDV1 and TRDJ1; 10 bases match TRDD3. The CDR3 is made up of 21 amino acids. Germline loops: CDR1 TSWWSYY, CDR2 QGS. The junction had 21 bases not matched to a gene; V was cut back by 1 base and J by 4 bases. The CDR3 region has the DNA TGTGCTCTTGGGGAACCGCTTTACCGGGAACTGGGGGATCAAGCCAGCGATAAACTCATCTTT. It is translated as CALGEPLYRELGDQASDKLIF.

This clone has a handful of counts. The V gene is TRDV1, the J gene TRDJ1; tentatively, D is TRDD3 (8 bases). The CDR3 is 26 residues long. V was trimmed by 0 bases and J by 11 bases, leaving 52 bases between them. CDR1 is TSWWSYY, CDR2 QGS, per germline. CDR3 bases: TGTGCTCTTGGGGAACTAACCCCTTCCTTCCCCCTACTGGGGATACAGACGTCCAATTGGCAAAGGGGGCTCATCTTT. It translates to CALGELTPSFPLLGIQTSNWQRGLIF.

The chain couples TRDV1 to TRDJ1; 8 positions agree with TRDD3. CDR3 length: 28 amino acids. CDR1 is TSWWSYY, CDR2 QGS, per germline. V shed 4 bases, J shed 1 base, and the junction held 44 bases outside the gene matches. CDR3 DNA sequence: TGTGCTCTTGGGGTTCTTCGGGGGGGGCCTTCCCTATATCGTACTGGGGGTCTTCCTGCCAGCCGCACCGATAAACTCATCTTT. This translates into CALGVLRGGPSLYRTGGLPASRTDKLIF.

This clone was counted between two and nine times. The protein that TCRdb holds for this DNA derives from a much larger clone and differs from the translated DNA at residue 18, which likely indicates a read error; the protein shown here is translated from the DNA. The chain employs TRDV1 and TRDJ1, with 9 bases identical to TRDD3. The CDR3 loop spans 20 amino acids. Germline V CDR1 and CDR2: TSWWSYY, QGS. CDR3 in amino acids: CALGAPTLKYWGRYTDKPIF. CDR3 nucleotide sequence: TGTGCTCTTGGGGCCCCCACTCTCAAGTACTGGGGGAGGTACACCGATAAACCCATCTTT.